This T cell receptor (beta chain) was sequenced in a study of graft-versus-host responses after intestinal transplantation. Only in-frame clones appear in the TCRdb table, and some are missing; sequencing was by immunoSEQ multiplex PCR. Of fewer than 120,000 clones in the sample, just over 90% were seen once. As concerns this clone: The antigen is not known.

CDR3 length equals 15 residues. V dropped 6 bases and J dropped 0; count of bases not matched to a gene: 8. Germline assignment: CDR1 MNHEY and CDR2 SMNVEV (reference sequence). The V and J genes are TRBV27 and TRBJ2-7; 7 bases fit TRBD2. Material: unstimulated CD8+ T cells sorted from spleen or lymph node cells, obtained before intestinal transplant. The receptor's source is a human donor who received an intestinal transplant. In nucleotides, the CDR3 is TGTGCCAGCAGCGTAGCGGGCTTTACCTCCTACGAGCAGTACTTC. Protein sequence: CASSVAGFTSYEQYF.